This entry concerns a single T cell receptor beta chain. This clone was observed once. No cognate antigen has been identified for it. No base qualities exist here, and no much larger clone lies one base off it. The data derive from a study of T cell responses to AZD1222 COVID-19 vaccine (dated by TCRdb to the early 2020s). About the investigation overall: TCR sequencing was performed for 233 trial participants, of whom some 200 were given two doses of AZD1222 and roughly 25 were given two doses of MenACWY control vaccine. Enrollment into the trials was organized by age into subgroups of 18-55, 56-69 and 70-plus years, and those subgroups contained roughly 150, 30 and 60 TCR-sequenced participants, respectively. Study-wide findings and limitations: Nearly half of unique spike-specific TCRs reportedly recognized epitopes outside regions mutated in the B.1.351 and B.1.1.7 variants. The 56-69-year group was small, and its depth increase did not reach significance, likely because of low power. The vaccine-associated CD4 TCRs covered the entire spike protein, and the dominant responses fell in regions 160-218 and 743-854. Conclusions about previously exposed vaccinees are limited because only six or seven AZD1222 recipients were SARS-CoV-2 seropositive at baseline. After two AZD1222 doses, both the breadth and the depth of spike-specific TCRs were significantly higher than at day 0 and than in MenACWY recipients. Participants were mostly white British, with more females than males. The authors suggested clonal diversity may have been underestimated. Because no day 14 peak-response samples were available, repertoires were characterized only after the peak T cell response.

The germline V gene (reference sequence) provides CDR1 LNHDA and CDR2 SQIVND. V trim: 9 bases; J trim: 7 bases; unmatched bases: 9. Taken from cysteine to phenylalanine, the CDR3 has 14 residues. Just CDR3 DNA is preserved here, 42 bases in frame from base 1. The CDR3 regions of human TCRbeta chains were subjected to immunosequencing. The source study handled its data this way. TCRs in the repertoires were compared against a reference library of SARS-CoV-2-specific TCRs that had been generated with the MIRA antigen-specificity platform. Breadth meant the fraction of unique TCRs that were SARS-CoV-2-associated, whereas depth meant the fraction of total T cells that were SARS-CoV-2-associated. Each spike-specific TCR was assigned to its reactive spike region and to a CD4 or CD8 class using the MIRA data. Log10-transformed breadth and depth values were compared by one-way ANOVA with Sidak's multiple comparisons tests. The immuneACCESS repertoire file appears here via TCRdb, limited to in-frame rearrangements. These files lack a portion of the clones; in checked studies, under half of the deficit traces to unresolved V genes, and the cause of the others is not known. That table gives V, J and clone size, and the DNA gave D and trimming. This sample lists about 140,000 clones; 91% were detected once. About 7.5% of the sample lies in the top ten.

This specimen's time point label, interpreted: about 28 days (+/-7) after the second vaccine dose. Per the publication, the treatment or condition label means: meningococcal conjugate vaccine given as trial control. The vaccinee samples were drawn from two UK trials, COV001 and COV002, one of which was a single-blind randomized controlled phase 2/3 trial testing AZD1222 (ChAdOx1 nCoV-19) in healthy adults. For TCRbeta chain sequencing, PBMC samples were collected from trial participants at day 0 and at day 28 after the second dose. This receptor was taken from an adult who received the MenACWY meningococcal vaccine as a control. The sample was peripheral blood, taken 28 days after the second dose of the MenACWY control vaccine. The chain couples TRBV19 to TRBJ2-1; 10 nucleotides in the junction match TRBD1. The CDR3 region has the sequence CASTGTGALNEQFF. The sequence in DNA is TGTGCCAGCACCGGGACAGGGGCTTTGAATGAGCAGTTCTTC.